Here is one T cell receptor (beta chain) with its context. The antigen it binds to is not known. Per-base qualities were not stored, and no clone one base away is much larger. Graves' hyperthyroidism was defined as stable when no progression to ophthalmopathy occurred over 18 months of follow-up. The hyperthyroidism patients were between 18 and 65 years old and newly diagnosed, with a disease duration of less than 2 months. Exclusion was applied to patients with uncontrolled infections, other autoimmune diseases, pregnancy or lactation. Diagnoses were established on the basis of clinical symptoms, serum thyroxine and TRAb, thyroid ultrasound, and orbital computed tomography. Ficoll-Paque density gradient centrifugation was used to isolate PBMCs from around 10 ml of fresh peripheral blood. Trizol reagent was used to extract total RNA, and RNA quality was then checked on an Agilent 2100 Bioanalyzer.

The sample is drawn from a study of T cells in Graves' hyperthyroidism and ophthalmopathy (dated by TCRdb to the late 2010s). With regard to the full study: Peripheral blood samples were taken at the time of initial diagnosis, prior to any treatment. A discovery cohort of around 98 patients, 43 with Graves' ophthalmopathy and fewer than 65 with stable Graves' hyperthyroidism, was used to find distinguishing TCR V-J signatures. Prospective prediction of ophthalmopathy was tested in an independent validation cohort of 18 to 20 hyperthyroidism patients and 15 to 17 patients who later progressed to ophthalmopathy. The roughly 100 discovery patients were divided at random into training and test sets in a 7:3 ratio. Thyroid tissue and blood T-cell repertoires from roughly 6 Graves' hyperthyroidism patients were also compared in the study. Following sampling, methimazole starting at 30 mg daily was given to hyperthyroidism patients, and high-dose intravenous methylprednisolone was given to ophthalmopathy patients. The paper reports TCR Vbeta CDR3 sequencing of more than 120 peripheral blood samples: 40 or so ophthalmopathy, fewer than 80 hyperthyroidism and approximately 17 progressor patients.

General conclusions and limits of the study: During validation, the model predicted progression to ophthalmopathy a median of about 5.9 months ahead of onset, with roughly 65% sensitivity and more than 72% specificity. No statistical method was used to fix the sample size in advance, and group allocation was not hidden from the investigators. Ophthalmopathy was separated from stable hyperthyroidism by a 13 V-J signature model, with around 90% sensitivity and just over 81% specificity obtained in cross-validation and 80%/75% obtained in testing. Most expanded thyroid clonotypes (frequency above 0.001) were also found in blood, which suggests that blood repertoires may mirror thyroid immune responses.

Amplification of TCR beta CDR3 regions was carried out from RNA transcripts. The first round of RT-PCR for the TCR CDR3 was performed with the HTBI primer set and the Qiagen OneStep RT-PCR kit. Libraries were constructed in a second round of multiplex PCR, after which size selection and purification were performed. The libraries were sequenced on an Illumina HiSeq2000 using paired-end 100 bp reads. As for the original processing: SOAPnuke was used to process the raw data, removing reads that contained adapters or uncalled bases, had a mean Phred below 15, or lacked an exact match to the constant primer or identifier. COPE v1.2.5 was used to merge the high-quality paired reads, and each unique nucleotide sequence was defined as a clonotype. MiTCR v1.1 was used to align the clonotypes against IMGT TRBV, TRBD and TRBJ reference segments. Only V-J combinations with frequency above 0.0001, covering about 99% of repertoires, were analysed. A TCS score was defined as the ratio between F50 (clonal expansion) and ExV (chaos), using BLOSUM62-based TCRdist between CDR3 peptides within each V-J. Welch's t-statistics and random forest reduced roughly 500 V-J features to 13, which were used in a naive Bayes classifier (R e1071). TCRdb reprocessed the public reads (quality trimming at Q25 with fastp, clone calling with MiXCR) and kept in-frame beta chains. Entries that share a CDR3 protein sequence are merged under the most common genes and DNA. The V and J calls follow TCRdb's processing rather than the paper's. For this sample the table gives 300,000 or so distinct CDR3 sequences, of which around a sixth were detected only once. Roughly 49% of the sample belongs to the ten largest clones.

The source of this sequence is a woman in her forties or fifties with Graves' hyperthyroidism. The sequencing input was blood.

For the CDR3, the sequence is CSASFRGDSTDTQYF. In nucleotide form, the sequence is TGCAGTGCTAGTTTTCGCGGGGATAGCACAGATACGCAGTATTTT. Recombination connected TRBV20-1 to TRBJ2-3, and TRBD2 may be the D gene, going by 6 matching bases. Per the germline V gene (reference sequence), DFQATT is the CDR1 and SNEGSKA is the CDR2. Relative to germline, V is 3 bases shorter and J is 0 bases shorter, with 13 bases between their ends. From cysteine to phenylalanine, the CDR3 is 15 amino acids long. The CDR3 DNA has 45 bases and is translated from base 1.